The 20 T cell receptor beta chains below were found in one sample sequenced in a study of blood T cell repertoires in COVID-19. Repertoires were generated with immunoSEQ multiplex PCR, while TCRdb's copy carries only in-frame clones and drops some. The data show 250,000 or so clones, approximately 85% seen once. The sequenced sample consisted of peripheral blood. These receptors were obtained from a middle-aged man with acute or convalescent COVID-19.

The chain links TRBV2 to TRBJ1-1; the D gene is possibly TRBD1 (5 bases). This CDR3 spans 14 amino acids. The germline gives CDR1 SNHLY, CDR2 FYNNEI. V shed 7 bases and J shed 3 bases, with 15 bases lying between them. The CDR3 coding sequence is TGTGCCAGCAAACTTGGCCGGGGGGACACTGAAGCTTTCTTT. This translates into CASKLGRGDTEAFF.

The genes are TRBV12-3 or TRBV12-4 and TRBJ2-7; D remains ambiguous. This CDR3 region has 11 residues. V shed 2 bases and J shed 13 bases, with 12 bases lying between them. The CDR3: CASSLRTESYF. The CDR3 DNA reads TGTGCCAGCAGTTTAAGAACTGAATCCTACTTC.

This clone was detected once. The chain couples TRBV18 to TRBJ2-7; D remains unclear. From germline, CDR1 is KGHSH and CDR2 LQKENI. This CDR3 contains 13 residues. The ends were cut back, 0 bases at V and 3 bases at J, with 6 bases in the middle. CDR3 residues: CASSPPTRYEQYF. The CDR3, as DNA: TGTGCCAGCTCACCACCGACACGCTACGAGCAGTACTTC.

This clone was counted only a few times. This sequence joins TRBV6-2 or TRBV6-3 and TRBJ1-6, with unresolved D. The CDR3 totals 15 residues. Trimming pared 0 bases from V and 7 bases from J, leaving 10 bases between. CDR1 and CDR2 from the germline V gene are MNHEY and SVGEGT. CDR3 nucleotide sequence: TGTGCCAGCAGTTACTCTCGGGGTTTAAATTCACCCCTCCACTTT. This codes for CASSYSRGLNSPLHF.

This chain connects TRBV2 to TRBJ1-2, with D unresolved. Germline CDR1 is SNHLY and CDR2 is FYNNEI. V was shortened by 4 bases and J by 0 bases, with 12 bases between the two germline ends. The length of the CDR3 is 15 residues. CDR3 region: CASSAHRTTNYGYTF. The CDR3 nucleotides read TGTGCCAGCAGTGCCCACAGAACAACTAACTATGGCTACACCTTC.

V usage is TRBV5-5 and J usage is TRBJ2-6; no clear D gene. The V end was cut by 3 bases, the J end by 0 bases, with 7 bases between. Per germline, CDR1 SGHKS and CDR2 YYEKEE (reference sequence). The CDR3 consists of 15 residues. The chain's CDR3 is CASSSGPSGANVLTF. CDR3 DNA: TGTGCCAGCAGCTCTGGGCCCTCTGGGGCCAACGTCCTGACTTTC.

This chain links TRBV6-5 with TRBJ1-1, with D possibly TRBD1 on 5 matching bases. Trimming stripped 7 bases from V and 0 bases from J, with 15 bases between. This CDR3 region has 15 residues. Germline CDR1 reads MNHEY; CDR2 reads SVGAGI. This chain's CDR3 is CASKSGLSMNTEAFF. In DNA, the CDR3 is TGTGCCAGCAAATCGGGACTGTCCATGAACACTGAAGCTTTCTTT.

The chain is built from TRBV27 and TRBJ2-7; 11 positions match TRBD2. The V gene's germline CDR1 is MNHEY and CDR2 SMNVEV (reference sequence). The CDR3 has 17 residues. V gave up 2 bases and J gave up 2 bases; unmatched junction bases: 8. In DNA, the CDR3 is TGTGCCAGCAGTTTAACAAGACTAGCGGGGCTGACCTACGAGCAGTACTTC. Translating gives CASSLTRLAGLTYEQYF.

This chain uses TRBV5-1 with TRBJ2-1, with TRBD2 identical over 10 bases. The CDR3 spans 15 residues. Germline V gene sequence: CDR1 SGHRS, CDR2 YFSETQ. Trimming cost V 1 base and J 9 bases; bases outside gene matches: 7. For the CDR3, the DNA is TGCGCCAGCAGCTTGACTAGCGGGATTACAAGTGAGCAGTTCTTC. As protein: CASSLTSGITSEQFF.

The chain is built from TRBV7-9 and TRBJ1-1; 8 bases line up with TRBD1. J lost 4 bases, V lost 4 bases, and 8 bases had no gene match. From germline, CDR1 is SEHNR and CDR2 FQNEAQ (reference sequence). This CDR3 has 15 amino acids. The CDR3 spells CASSSRTGRGTEAFF. As DNA, the CDR3 is TGTGCCAGCAGCTCAAGGACAGGGAGGGGCACTGAAGCTTTCTTT. Full variable domain (missing parts from reference TRBV7-9 and TRBJ1-1): DTGVSQNPRHKITKRGQNVTFRCDPISEHNRLYWYRQTLGQGPEFLTYFQNEAQLEKSRLLSDRFSAERPKGSFSTLEIQRTEQGDSAMYLCASSSRTGRGTEAFFGQGTRLTVV.

This clone came up once. The V and J genes are TRBV19 and TRBJ2-5, with D possibly matching TRBD1 (6 bases). Trimming stripped 3 bases from V and 4 bases from J, with 15 bases between. This CDR3 has 15 residues. CDR1 is LNHDA, CDR2 SQIVND, per germline (reference sequence). CDR3 region: CASSIVRSGAETQYF. Here the CDR3 DNA reads TGTGCCAGTAGTATTGTCAGGTCAGGGGCAGAGACCCAGTACTTC.

The rearrangement joins TRBV9 to TRBJ2-2, with 8 bases matching TRBD1. The germline V gene has CDR1 SGDLS and CDR2 YYNGEE. CDR3 length: 15 residues. V trimming: 10 bases; J trimming: 1 base; junction bases outside the gene matches: 9. CDR3 coding DNA: TGTGCCGGGGCTCCGGGGACAGGGAACACCGGGGAGCTGTTTTTT. Translated: CAGAPGTGNTGELFF.

The rearrangement links TRBV28 to TRBJ1-1, with no clear D. The V end lost 3 bases, the J end lost 1 base, and 6 bases lay between the germline ends. The CDR3 has 13 residues. The germline V gene encodes CDR1 MDHEN and CDR2 SYDVKM. CDR3 in DNA: TGTGCCAGCAGTTTTTCAGAGAACACTGAAGCTTTCTTT. Its translation is CASSFSENTEAFF.

The chain joins TRBV6-5 to TRBJ2-7; TRBD2 aligns across 7 bases. Germline V gene data show CDR1 as MNHEY and CDR2 as SVGAGI. This CDR3 contains 15 residues. The V and J ends lost 6 bases and 0 bases, in that order; junction bases with no gene match: 8. The CDR3: CASSLTSDSSYEQYF. In DNA form, the CDR3 reads TGTGCCAGCAGCCTAACTAGCGATAGCTCCTACGAGCAGTACTTC.

The rearrangement links TRBV2 to TRBJ1-3, with a possible D match to TRBD1 (6 bases). Trimming took 4 bases from V and 2 from J, leaving 9 bases between them. CDR3 size: 14 residues. Germline CDR1 and CDR2: SNHLY and FYNNEI. The CDR3 here is CASSVTGTGNTIYF. CDR3 nucleotide sequence: TGTGCCAGCAGTGTTACAGGGACTGGAAACACCATATATTTT.

V usage is TRBV3-1 (or the pseudogene TRBV3-2) and J usage is TRBJ2-5; a weak D match, TRBD2 (7 bases). The V end lost 4 bases, the J end lost 5 bases, and 23 bases lay between the germline ends. Germline V gene lookup returns CDR1 LGHDT and CDR2 YNNKEL (reference sequence). The CDR3 consists of 17 residues. The CDR3 nucleotides are TGTGCCAGCAGCCCCCGAGGGGGGGGACCTGACCGGGAGACCCAGTACTTC. Its translation: CASSPRGGGPDRETQYF.

The chain employs TRBV7-8 and TRBJ1-1; D perhaps matches TRBD1 (5 bases). V lost 1 base and J lost 2, with 14 bases in between. CDR1 SGHVS and CDR2 FQNEAQ come from the germline V gene. This CDR3 contains 16 residues. The CDR3 region has the DNA TGTGCCAGCAGCTTAGGACCTTGGACAATCAACACTGAAGCTTTCTTT. Protein product: CASSLGPWTINTEAFF.

The V call is TRBV7-9, the J call TRBJ2-1, with D tentatively TRBD2 (6 bases). Germline V gene sequence: CDR1 SEHNR, CDR2 FQNEAQ (reference sequence). CDR3 length: 15 residues. Deletions cut 6 bases from V and 3 bases from J, with 15 bases between. The CDR3 loop reads CASRPLGGFYNEQFF. DNA of the CDR3: TGTGCCAGCAGGCCTTTGGGGGGATTCTACAATGAGCAGTTCTTC.

This chain links TRBV5-1 with TRBJ1-4; possible D gene TRBD1, 5 bases. CDR3 length: 15 residues. V lost 4 bases and J 7 bases, leaving 17 bases between the germline ends. Germline V gene sequence: CDR1 SGHRS, CDR2 YFSETQ. The CDR3 region has the DNA TGCGCCAGCAGCCCCGCCGGGGGGGAAACTGAAAAACTGTTTTTT. This sequence encodes CASSPAGGETEKLFF.

The rearrangement joins TRBV11-3 to TRBJ2-1; the match to TRBD2 covers 9 bases. The CDR3 spans 16 residues. Germline assignment: CDR1 SGHNT and CDR2 YENEEA. The V segment lost 7 bases and the J segment 8 bases; nucleotides outside the gene matches: 15. Written as DNA, the CDR3 is TGTGCCAGCACCCTGCGGGAGGCTAGCGGGAAAGATGAGCAGTTCTTC. This translates into CASTLREASGKDEQFF.